This is a list of T cell receptor beta chains from one sample in a study of Tregs in tolerant kidney transplant recipients. Method: immunoSEQ multiplex PCR; TCRdb's copy keeps in-frame clones and lacks some. The sample contains 200,000 to 300,000 clones, about 80% of which appear only once. Input material: CD4+ T cells from blood. The receptors originated from a human donor in good health. Each CDR3 is given with its conserved first and last residue. The order of the fields is V gene, D gene, clone size, J gene, CDR3 DNA, CDR3 protein. D genes are given only for firm matches. Only part of the rows carry a size: once, few, many, or a class if the clone is expanded.

TRBV15	-	-	TRBJ1-2	TGTGCCACCAGCAGGCCAATCGAGGGTGGCGGCTACACCTTC	CATSRPIEGGGYTF
TRBV25-1	-	-	TRBJ1-2	TGTGCCAGCAGTGAATGGATTGATGGCGGTGCTTACACCTTC	CASSEWIDGGAYTF
TRBV9	-	-	TRBJ2-2	TGTGCCAGCAGCAGCCGGCTAGCGAACACCGGGGAGCTGTTTTTT	CASSSRLANTGELFF
TRBV4-1	-	-	TRBJ2-7	TGCGCCAGCAGCCACTTCGGACAGACCTACGAGCAGTACTTC	CASSHFGQTYEQYF
TRBV2	-	-	TRBJ2-5	TGTGCCACTGCCTACGGACAGGGAGCCCGACCGGGGGGAGAGACCCAGTACTTC	CATAYGQGARPGGETQYF
TRBV11-2	TRBD1	-	TRBJ2-7	TGTGCCAGCAGCTCCGACAGGGGAGGACCTAGCGAGCAGTACTTC	CASSSDRGGPSEQYF
TRBV7-3	-	-	TRBJ1-6	TGTGCCAGCAGCTTAGTAGGCAGCTATAATTCACCCCTCCACTTT	CASSLVGSYNSPLHF
TRBV5-1	-	-	TRBJ2-3	TGCGCCAGCAGCTTGGAAGGACAAGTCACAGATACGCAGTATTTT	CASSLEGQVTDTQYF
TRBV5-1	TRBD1	-	TRBJ1-5	TGCGCCAGCAGCTTGGTCGGAGGGGGCGGCAATCAGCCCCAGCATTTT	CASSLVGGGGNQPQHF
TRBV23-1	-	-	TRBJ1-2	TGCGCCAGCAGTCAATCAGACCAGGGATACTATGGCTACACCTTC	CASSQSDQGYYGYTF
TRBV6-5	TRBD1	few	TRBJ1-2	TGTGCCAGCAGCCGGACAGGGGGGGGCTACACCTTC	CASSRTGGGYTF
TRBV10-2	TRBD1	-	TRBJ1-1	TGCGCCAGCAGTGGACAGGGGGGAGACACTGAAGCTTTCTTT	CASSGQGGDTEAFF
TRBV5-6	-	-	TRBJ1-2	TGTGCCAGCAGCCTGTGGGGGACCGGGGGAGGCTACACCTTC	CASSLWGTGGGYTF
TRBV19	-	once	TRBJ2-3	TGTGCCAGTAGTATCGGCGGGATCGTCGCAGATACGCAGTATTTT	CASSIGGIVADTQYF
TRBV5-4	-	once	TRBJ1-1	TGTGCCAGCAGCTCAGGGAAGGGGCACACTGAAGCTTTCTTT	CASSSGKGHTEAFF
TRBV5-1	TRBD1	-	TRBJ1-4	TGCGCCAGCAGCTTGGGACAGGGGGATAAAAAACTGTTTTTT	CASSLGQGDKKLFF
TRBV6-5	-	few	TRBJ1-6	TGTGCCAGCAGTTACAGGGCAGAGTATTCACCCCTCCACTTT	CASSYRAEYSPLHF
TRBV6-6	-	-	TRBJ2-1	TGTGCCAGCAGTTACTCGAGGGGCGGCTCCTACAATGAGCAGTTCTTC	CASSYSRGGSYNEQFF
TRBV6-1	-	-	TRBJ1-1	TGTGCCAGCAGTGGAGGACGATGGCTCGTGGACACTGAAGCTTTCTTT	CASSGGRWLVDTEAFF
TRBV9	TRBD1	-	TRBJ2-1	TGTGCCAGCAGCCAGGGGGTGAGCTCCTACAATGAGCAGTTCTTC	CASSQGVSSYNEQFF
TRBV6-6	-	-	TRBJ2-7	TGTGCCAGCTATAGGGCCTACGAGCAGTACTTC	CASYRAYEQYF
TRBV6-1	TRBD2	-	TRBJ2-7	TGTGCCAGCAGTGAAGCGGGGCGGGGGACGTACGAGCAGTACTTC	CASSEAGRGTYEQYF
TRBV29-1	-	-	TRBJ2-7	TGCAGCGCTTCGTCGGGCCAGAACTCCTACGAGCAGTACTTC	CSASSGQNSYEQYF
TRBV4-1	TRBD1	few	TRBJ1-4	TGCGCCAGCAGCCAAGGCGAGGCGTCCAGGGGCAGGGGGCAGAAACTGTTTTTT	CASSQGEASRGRGQKLFF
TRBV6-6	TRBD1	-	TRBJ1-4	TGTGCCAGCAGGGACACCGGGACAGAAAGCGGAAAACTGTTTTTT	CASRDTGTESGKLFF
TRBV19	-	-	TRBJ1-5	TGTGCCAGCCGGCGGGTTAGCAATCAGCCCCAGCATTTT	CASRRVSNQPQHF
TRBV30	TRBD1	-	TRBJ1-6	TGTGCCTGGAGTGAACAGGGGGCGACCTATAATTCACCCCTCCACTTT	CAWSEQGATYNSPLHF
TRBV2	-	-	TRBJ2-2	TGTGCCAGCAGGAGGGCAGGGTTGGCCGGGGAGCTGTTTTTT	CASRRAGLAGELFF
TRBV27	TRBD2	-	TRBJ2-1	TGTGCCAGCTGGACTAGCGGGACTCCCTACAATGAGCAGTTCTTC	CASWTSGTPYNEQFF
TRBV12-5	TRBD2	-	TRBJ2-5	TGTGCTAGTGGTTCGAGCGGGGCGGAGACCCAGTACTTC	CASGSSGAETQYF
TRBV18	-	-	TRBJ1-1	TGTGCCAGCTCACCACAGTCCTCCACTGAAGCTTTCTTT	CASSPQSSTEAFF
TRBV5-4	-	-	TRBJ1-2	TGTGCCAGCAGCTTGGTAGGGGACCCCTCCTATGGCTACACCTTC	CASSLVGDPSYGYTF
TRBV18	-	-	TRBJ1-5	TGTGCCAGCTCACCTCTTCCTGTGGGTCGCAGCCTCAATCAGCCCCAGCATTTT	CASSPLPVGRSLNQPQHF
TRBV11-3	-	-	TRBJ1-1	TGTGCGGTTTCTCACGGGAGACGAAGACGGGGTGAAGCTTTCTTT	CAVSHGRRRRGEAFF
TRBV5-4	-	-	TRBJ2-5	TGTGCCAGCAGCTTGGAAGCTGGGGCGCAAGAGACCCAGTACTTC	CASSLEAGAQETQYF
TRBV5-6	-	-	TRBJ1-2	TGTGCCAGCAAGTTGGGCGGATATGGCTACACCTTC	CASKLGGYGYTF
TRBV5-1	-	-	TRBJ2-3	TGCGCCAGCAGCCTAACCCGGGACTTCCGCACAGATACGCAGTATTTT	CASSLTRDFRTDTQYF
TRBV5-6	-	-	TRBJ2-3	TGTGCCAGCAGCTTGACAGGGGCGCCGCTAGCCGGGAGAAAAGATACGCAGTATTTT	CASSLTGAPLAGRKDTQYF
TRBV13	TRBD1	-	TRBJ1-4	TGTGCCAGCAGCCACCTGGCCCAGGGGGATGAAAAACTGTTTTTT	CASSHLAQGDEKLFF
TRBV5-1	TRBD2	-	TRBJ2-1	TGCGCCAGCTTTGCTAGCGGGGGGTTTTCCTACAATGAGCAGTTCTTC	CASFASGGFSYNEQFF
TRBV6-1	-	-	TRBJ1-5	TGTGCCAGCACCCCGGGGATCTTGGGCAATCAGCCCCAGCATTTT	CASTPGILGNQPQHF
TRBV5-6	TRBD1	-	TRBJ2-7	TGTGCCAGCAGCACGACGGGACAGGACTACGAGCAGTACTTC	CASSTTGQDYEQYF
TRBV6-1	TRBD1	-	TRBJ2-5	TGTGCCAGCAGTCCCCGACAGGGGACCCTGACCCAGTACTTC	CASSPRQGTLTQYF
TRBV7-9	-	-	TRBJ1-1	TGTGCCAGCAGCTCTCTCACGGGCGGGAACGAAGGAAGGACTGAAGCTTTCTTT	CASSSLTGGNEGRTEAFF
TRBV18	-	-	TRBJ2-2	TGTGCCAGCTCACAGCCGACCTCAGGGGGGGAGCTGTTTTTT	CASSQPTSGGELFF
TRBV2	-	few	TRBJ1-1	TGTGCCAGCAGATCAGATCCGTGGGGCGGGGGATGGGACACTGAAGCTTTCTTT	CASRSDPWGGGWDTEAFF
TRBV11-2	-	-	TRBJ1-4	TGTGCCAGCAGCCCACCCGATGCAGCTAATGAAAAACTGTTTTTT	CASSPPDAANEKLFF
TRBV5-1	TRBD1	-	TRBJ1-6	TGCGCCAGCAGCGAAGACAGGGTGGTTTCACCCCTCCACTTT	CASSEDRVVSPLHF
TRBV7-7	-	-	TRBJ2-3	TGTGCTAGCAGCCCTGGGAACCGGGCAGATACGCAGTATTTT	CASSPGNRADTQYF
TRBV29-1	TRBD1	-	TRBJ2-1	TGCAGCGTTGTCTCCCCCGGGACAGCCTACAATGAGCAGTTCTTC	CSVVSPGTAYNEQFF
TRBV27	TRBD2	-	TRBJ2-5	TGTGCCAGCAGTTACGGACTAGCGGCAGAGACCCAGTACTTC	CASSYGLAAETQYF
TRBV19	-	-	TRBJ1-6	TGTGCCAGTAGTATAGGAAACCAAGTCCCCCTTTCACCCCTCCACTTT	CASSIGNQVPLSPLHF
TRBV30	-	-	TRBJ1-4	TGTGCCTGGAGTGTACAAGTGGGAAAACTGTTTTTT	CAWSVQVGKLFF
TRBV4-2	TRBD2	-	TRBJ2-3	TGTGCCAGCAGCCAAGAAGGACTAGCGGCTAGCACAGATACGCAGTATTTT	CASSQEGLAASTDTQYF
TRBV19	-	-	TRBJ1-1	TGTGCCAGTAGCGACGAAAGGACAGCAATGAACACTGAAGCTTTCTTT	CASSDERTAMNTEAFF
TRBV5-6	-	-	TRBJ2-4	TGTGCCAGCAGCTTGGCCGGGGCCCACAAAAACATTCAGTACTTC	CASSLAGAHKNIQYF
TRBV2	-	-	TRBJ1-2	TGTGCCAGCAGGGCCGGAGGCTATGGCTACACCTTC	CASRAGGYGYTF
TRBV9	-	-	TRBJ2-1	TGTGCCAGCAGCGTAGTAGACCAAAGGATATACAATGAGCAGTTCTTC	CASSVVDQRIYNEQFF
TRBV2	TRBD2	-	TRBJ2-1	TGTGCCAGCAGTGAACGGGGGACTAGCGTCAATGAGCAGTTCTTC	CASSERGTSVNEQFF
TRBV21-1	-	-	TRBJ1-5	TGTGCCAGCAGCTTTATCGGGGTACGGGGAAGCAATCAGCCCCAGCATTTT	CASSFIGVRGSNQPQHF